The T cell receptor (beta chain) under discussion was sequenced for a study of cytomegalovirus exposure and HLA in healthy donors. Primers for the PCR totalled 60 Vbeta and 13 Jbeta. Assay used: immunoSEQ multiplex PCR; TCRdb lists only in-frame clones, some missing. The data contain 190,000 or so clones, under 90% of them seen just once; the ten biggest clones take up 0.075% to 0.1%. Study findings and constraints: The study carried out a later analysis of TCR beta sequences. It associated around 17,000 of them with specific HLA alleles at a false discovery rate of 0.05. Sequencing likely generated an artifact that appeared as a cluster of highly shared sequence variants. Among TCR beta chains, those listed as cytomegalovirus-associated numbered over 150.

Of note for this clone: The antigen is unknown.

The donors, nominally healthy at sampling, likely had unrecorded immune exposures. The CDR3 is 17 amino acids. Between the trimmed V and J ends, which lost 1 base and 0 bases, there was a span of 13 bases. Germline V lookup: CDR1 LNHNV, CDR2 YYDKDF (reference sequence). Sequenced input: PBMCs. The J gene is TRBJ1-5, the V gene TRBV15; D is perhaps TRBD1 (6 bases). This TCR came from a boy aged 2-15 years in good health and CMV-seronegative. The CDR3 DNA sequence: TGTGCCACCAGCAGAGGGGGGCAGATATATAGCAATCAGCCCCAGCATTTT. Translating it yields CATSRGGQIYSNQPQHF.